This entry features one TCR beta chain sequence. Its cognate antigen is unknown. TCRdb called the reads again in MiXCR, with one record for every CDR3 protein. This sample carries approximately 1,000,000 distinct CDR3 sequences, roughly a third of them seen once, and the ten largest clones take 13%. The data are from a study of T cell repertoires in cytomegalovirus infection. Background on the study: Carrying CMV and the relevant HLA type showed in public TCR beta signatures. Points from the study as a whole: Public TCR beta family frequency separated CMV-and-HLA carriers, including in an independent cohort.

The CDR3 has 14 residues. Germline assignment: CDR1 SGHVS and CDR2 FNYEAQ. Deletions cut 2 bases from V and 7 bases from J, with 12 bases between. This chain uses TRBV7-6 with TRBJ2-1, with unresolved D. The TCR comes from a human donor in good health (CMV status not recorded). Some clones in this sample may be carry-over from other donors' samples. The sequencing here drew on cultured CD8+ T cells from PBMCs, taken from culture after CMV antigen stimulation. CDR3 loop: CASSLTGSKNEQFF. DNA of the CDR3: TGTGCCAGCAGCTTAACGGGCAGTAAAAATGAGCAGTTCTTC.